This passage covers 19 T cell receptor beta chains from one sample sequenced in a study of cytomegalovirus exposure and HLA in healthy donors. The data were produced by immunoSEQ multiplex PCR, yet TCRdb's version contains in-frame clones alone and is incomplete. The top ten hold around 1.2% of the sample, which has approximately 120,000 clones, 94% seen once. The sequenced sample consisted of PBMCs. The receptors here all came from a woman between 18 and 29 years old in good health and CMV-seronegative.

This chain connects TRBV5-1 to TRBJ1-2; 9 bases are shared with TRBD1. CDR1 and CDR2 (germline): SGHRS, YFSETQ. The trim removed 2 bases at V and 6 bases at J, leaving 2 bases unmatched. The length of the CDR3 is 13 residues. The CDR3 loop reads CASSFRQGDGYTF. The CDR3 DNA sequence: TGCGCCAGCAGCTTTAGACAGGGGGATGGCTACACCTTC.

This rearrangement joins TRBV7-3 to TRBJ2-5, with 11 bases identical to TRBD2. The CDR3 loop spans 14 amino acids. V shed 5 bases and J 6 bases; nucleotides not matched to a gene: 5. CDR1 SGHTA and CDR2 FQGTGA come from the germline V gene. This chain's CDR3 is CASSLGTSGQTQYF. The CDR3 region has the DNA TGTGCCAGCAGCCTCGGGACTAGCGGACAGACCCAGTACTTC.

This sequence joins TRBV6-1 and TRBJ2-1, with a weak D call TRBD2 (6 bases). Trimming shortened V by 8 bases and J by 8 bases, and 19 bases separated the two germline ends. Germline CDR1 MNHNS, CDR2 SASEGT. This CDR3 has 14 amino acids. In DNA form, the CDR3 reads TGTGCCAGCCGTATACCGGAGGGAGGCTATGAGCAGTTCTTC. The encoded protein is CASRIPEGGYEQFF.

The chain uses TRBV6-6 and TRBJ1-4; D is possibly TRBD1 (6 bases). Trimming stripped 4 bases from V and 3 bases from J, with 15 bases between. Germline CDR1 MNHNY, CDR2 SVGAGI (reference sequence). The CDR3 extends over 16 amino acids. The CDR3 loop reads CASSSPQGFANEKLFF. In DNA form, the CDR3 reads TGTGCCAGCAGTTCCCCACAGGGATTTGCTAATGAAAAACTGTTTTTT.

The gene calls are TRBV7-9 and TRBJ2-5, with a possible D match to TRBD1 (5 bases). V lost 2 bases and J lost 4, with 11 bases in between. The CDR3 loop spans 14 amino acids. Germline-derived CDR1 and CDR2 are SEHNR and FQNEAQ (reference sequence). The CDR3 sequence: CASSLLAGIETQYF. The CDR3 DNA follows: TGTGCCAGCAGCTTATTGGCAGGGATAGAGACCCAGTACTTC.

The V gene is TRBV7-9, the J gene TRBJ1-5, with 8 bases lining up with TRBD1. Germline V gives CDR1 SEHNR, CDR2 FQNEAQ (reference sequence). Germline trimming cut 2 bases from V and 4 bases from J; bases unmatched to any gene: 7. The CDR3 has 16 residues. Here the CDR3 DNA reads TGTGCCAGCAGCTTAACGACAGGGGATTGGAATCAGCCCCAGCATTTT. It translates to CASSLTTGDWNQPQHF.

V usage is TRBV28 and J usage is TRBJ1-2; TRBD1 matches at 7 bases. J gave up 4 bases and V 1 base, and 6 bases lay outside the gene matches. Germline V gives CDR1 MDHEN, CDR2 SYDVKM. This CDR3 is 15 amino acids long. The CDR3 loop is CASSLSHRGTYGYTF. The CDR3 nucleotides are TGTGCCAGCAGTTTATCCCACAGGGGTACCTATGGCTACACCTTC.

J is TRBJ1-1 and V is TRBV10-3; a possible D gene is TRBD1 (5 bases). Germline CDR1 ENHRY, CDR2 SYGVKD. The CDR3 loop spans 12 amino acids. The V end lost 5 bases, the J end lost 1 base, and 5 bases lay between the germline ends. The CDR3 DNA follows: TGTGCCATCAGTACAGGGAACACTGAAGCTTTCTTT. Its protein is CAISTGNTEAFF.

The chain carries TRBV10-2 and TRBJ1-5, with TRBD1 matching 7 bases. Germline-derived CDR1 and CDR2 are WSHSY and SAAADI. The CDR3 has 15 amino acids. Trimming at V came to 2 bases and at J to 6 bases, leaving 7 bases not matched to a gene. CDR3 bases: TGCGCCAGCAGTGAGCAAGGGGGCGAATTTCAGCCCCAGCATTTT. Encoded protein: CASSEQGGEFQPQHF.

V usage is TRBV6-5 and J usage is TRBJ1-5; D is ambiguous. The CDR3 consists of 12 residues. V gave up 6 bases and J gave up 5 bases, with 8 bases separating them. Germline V CDR1 and CDR2: MNHEY, SVGAGI. CDR3 amino acids: CASSSTDQPQHF. The CDR3 region has the DNA TGTGCCAGCAGCTCAACAGATCAGCCCCAGCATTTT.

The CDR3 loop is CASSPLGMNTEAFF. In DNA, the CDR3 is TGTGCCAGCAGCCCCCTAGGCATGAACACTGAAGCTTTCTTT. The gene calls are TRBV7-6 and TRBJ1-1; D gene ambiguous. The germline V gene encodes CDR1 SGHVS and CDR2 FNYEAQ. The CDR3 runs to 14 residues. The germline V and J ends were trimmed by 5 bases and 0 bases, with 10 bases remaining between them.

This sequence joins TRBV7-2 and TRBJ1-5; possible D gene TRBD1, 6 bases. In germline, CDR1 is SGHTA, CDR2 FQGNSA. This CDR3 is built from 15 residues. Trimming cost V 3 bases and J 3 bases, with 12 bases left between them. The CDR3 DNA reads TGTGCCAGCAGCTTCGGGACATATAACAATCAGCCCCAGCATTTT. It specifies CASSFGTYNNQPQHF.

The chain links TRBV5-1 to TRBJ2-7, with TRBD1 matching 12 bases. Trimming cost V 0 bases and J 5 bases; bases outside gene matches: 3. The CDR3 consists of 15 residues. Germline V lookup: CDR1 SGHRS, CDR2 YFSETQ. In nucleotides, the CDR3 is TGCGCCAGCAGCTTGGCGGGACAGGGGGCCGACGAGCAGTACTTC. Protein: CASSLAGQGADEQYF.

This clone was counted a single time. This chain joins TRBV29-1 and TRBJ2-3; 7 bases agree with TRBD2. After removal of 4 bases from V and 4 bases from J, the junction contained 2 bases not matched to a gene. Germline V gives CDR1 SQVTM, CDR2 ANQGSEA. This CDR3 has 12 amino acids. CDR3 in DNA: TGCAGCGTTGCTAGCGGCCCAGATACGCAGTATTTT. Translation gives CSVASGPDTQYF.

This clone was counted once. This rearrangement joins TRBV18 to TRBJ1-4; D unclear. The CDR3 consists of 13 residues. Germline loops: CDR1 KGHSH, CDR2 LQKENI. Trimming removed 5 bases from V and 5 bases from J, with 9 bases in between. CDR3 sequence: CASSNQLNEKLFF. Here the CDR3 DNA reads TGTGCCAGCTCAAACCAGTTGAATGAAAAACTGTTTTTT. Looking up the rest from reference TRBV18 and TRBJ1-4 gives the full variable domain: NAGVMQNPRHLVRRRGQEARLRCSPMKGHSHVYWYRQLPEEGLKFMVYLQKENIIDESGMPKERFSAEFPKEGPSILRIQQVVRGDSAAYFCASSNQLNEKLFFGSGTQLSVL.

This clone was observed a few times. The V call is TRBV10-1, the J call TRBJ2-7; D may be TRBD1 (5 bases). V gave up 6 bases and J gave up 2 bases, with 14 bases separating them. There are 14 residues in the CDR3. Germline loops: CDR1 WNHNN, CDR2 SYGVQD (reference sequence). For the CDR3, the DNA is TGCGCCAGCAGCGGAAAGGACAAACCCTACGAGCAGTACTTC. Its translation: CASSGKDKPYEQYF.

A few counts support this clone. The chain couples TRBV5-1 to TRBJ2-3; D is uncertain. CDR3 length: 15 residues. V was shortened by 4 bases and J by 0 bases, with 12 bases between the two germline ends. The germline V gene has CDR1 SGHRS and CDR2 YFSETQ. CDR3 loop: CASSQPETSTDTQYF. Here the CDR3 DNA reads TGCGCCAGCAGCCAACCGGAGACTAGCACAGATACGCAGTATTTT.

This chain links TRBV6-5 with TRBJ1-2; TRBD1 matches 7 bases. The ends lost 0 bases at V and 7 bases at J; junction bases unmatched: 8. The CDR3 covers 15 residues. Germline-derived CDR1 and CDR2 are MNHEY and SVGAGI. CDR3 sequence: CASSYSIQGYGGYTF. The CDR3 coding sequence is TGTGCCAGCAGTTACTCGATACAGGGGTACGGTGGCTACACCTTC.

The rearrangement uses TRBV9 and TRBJ2-5; D gene uncertain. Germline CDR1 reads SGDLS; CDR2 reads YYNGEE. This CDR3 has 11 residues. V shed 8 bases and J shed 5 bases, with 10 bases lying between them. CDR3 sequence: CAREVPETQYF. CDR3 nucleotide sequence: TGTGCCAGAGAGGTACCGGAGACCCAGTACTTC. Supplemented by reference TRBV9 and TRBJ2-5, the full variable domain reads DSGVTQTPKHLITATGQRVTLRCSPRSGDLSVYWYQQSLDQGLQFLIQYYNGEERAKGNILERFSAQQFPDLHSELNLSSLELGDSALYFCAREVPETQYFGPGTRLLVL.